This T cell receptor (beta chain) was retrieved from a study of OX40 agonist ivuxolimab in advanced cancers. TCRdb's table, derived via immunoSEQ multiplex PCR, lists solely in-frame clones and lacks some. The table records just under 85,000 clones, approximately 87% of them present only once. The TCR was taken from an adult with an advanced solid tumor such as melanoma, head and neck, liver or kidney cancer. The sample consisted of CD4+ or CD8+ T cells sorted from blood, taken in a trial of the OX40 agonist ivuxolimab.

The chain's CDR3 is CASFPDSSGRYEQYF. For the CDR3, the DNA is TGTGCCAGCTTCCCAGACTCTAGCGGGCGCTACGAGCAGTACTTC. The chain links TRBV6-1 to TRBJ2-7, with 8 bases aligning to TRBD2. The CDR3 is made up of 15 amino acids. The junction had 12 bases not matched to a gene; V was cut back by 8 bases and J by 3 bases. Germline V gives CDR1 MNHNS, CDR2 SASEGT.